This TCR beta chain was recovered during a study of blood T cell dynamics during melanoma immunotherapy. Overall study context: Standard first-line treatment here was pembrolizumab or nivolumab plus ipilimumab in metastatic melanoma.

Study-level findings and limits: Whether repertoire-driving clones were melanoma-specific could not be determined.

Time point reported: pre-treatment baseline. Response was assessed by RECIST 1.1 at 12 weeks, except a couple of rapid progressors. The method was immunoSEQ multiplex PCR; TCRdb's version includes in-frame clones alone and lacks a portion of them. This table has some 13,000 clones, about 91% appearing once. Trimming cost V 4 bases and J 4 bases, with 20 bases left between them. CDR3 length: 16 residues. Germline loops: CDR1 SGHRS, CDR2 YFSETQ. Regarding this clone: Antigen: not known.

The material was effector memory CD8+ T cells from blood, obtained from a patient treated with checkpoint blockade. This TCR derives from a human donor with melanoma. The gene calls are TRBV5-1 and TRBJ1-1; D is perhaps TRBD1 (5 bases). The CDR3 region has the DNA TGCGCCAGCAGCCCATCCGGGGGGGAAGGGGTCACTGAAGCTTTCTTT. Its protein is CASSPSGGEGVTEAFF.